This is a list of T cell receptor beta chains from one sample in a study of blood T cell repertoires in COVID-19. Method: immunoSEQ multiplex PCR; TCRdb's copy keeps in-frame clones and lacks some. The data show nearly 300,000 clones, roughly 90% seen once. Specimen: PBMCs or T cells enriched from blood (not recorded which). These receptors all come from a woman between 45 and 60 years old who had been exposed to COVID-19. Each CDR3 is given with its conserved first and last residue. The order of the fields is V gene, CDR3 protein.

v_gene: TRBV28; CDR3aa: CASRPPGRGQTQYF
v_gene: TRBV7-6; CDR3aa: CASSLGTSGGFQETQYF
v_gene: TRBV7-9; CDR3aa: CASSGRTTEEPQHF
v_gene: TRBV2; CDR3aa: CASSEGPPFF
v_gene: TRBV13; CDR3aa: CASSLFSAGLKYNEQFF
v_gene: TRBV2; CDR3aa: CASSEIWGQDQETQYF
v_gene: TRBV5-1; CDR3aa: CASSLGQGYYGYTF
v_gene: TRBV7-2; CDR3aa: CASSLGTSGRLGWQYF
v_gene: TRBV15; CDR3aa: CATSRERVNYGYTF
v_gene: TRBV5-5; CDR3aa: CASSLLVGAAYEQYF
v_gene: TRBV5-8; CDR3aa: CASSLVGGRSTEAFF
v_gene: TRBV7-9; CDR3aa: CASSHRTGTTTRTDTQYF
v_gene: TRBV7-8; CDR3aa: CASSLITSGLSSAYEQYF
v_gene: TRBV6-1; CDR3aa: CASSEREYFGLFF
v_gene: TRBV7-6; CDR3aa: CASSLGFGQGTNTEAFF
v_gene: TRBV11-3; CDR3aa: CASSFTGRNNEQFF
v_gene: TRBV3-1/TRBV3-2; CDR3aa: CASSQESRGYTGELFF
v_gene: TRBV4-2; CDR3aa: CASGTPTDTQYF
v_gene: TRBV5-1; CDR3aa: CASSFTRAGNEQYF
v_gene: TRBV19; CDR3aa: CASSMGNQRGETQYF
v_gene: TRBV2; CDR3aa: CASSEWGDSNQPQHF
v_gene: TRBV3-1/TRBV3-2; CDR3aa: CASSQDTTDGNTIYF
v_gene: TRBV6-5; CDR3aa: CASSYQGANTGELFF
v_gene: TRBV7-2; CDR3aa: CASRYRGRPEAFF
v_gene: TRBV14; CDR3aa: CASSQPGTGFNSPLHF
v_gene: TRBV10-3; CDR3aa: CAISESSRGVGYTF
v_gene: TRBV5-4; CDR3aa: CASSSGRGRGGDIQYF
v_gene: TRBV14; CDR3aa: CASSQRTGGRETQYF
v_gene: TRBV10-3; CDR3aa: CAISESQGSEKLFF
v_gene: TRBV23-1; CDR3aa: CASSRYPRTKFTGELFF
v_gene: TRBV2; CDR3aa: CASSSGQGSEKLFF
v_gene: TRBV5-6; CDR3aa: CASSLMRTDSGNTIYF
v_gene: TRBV28; CDR3aa: CASSILINRGIYSNQPQHF
v_gene: TRBV2; CDR3aa: CASTEGVTFSGNTIYF
v_gene: TRBV2; CDR3aa: CASRRSGGTGELFF
v_gene: TRBV28; CDR3aa: CASSAGTGSNQPQHF
v_gene: TRBV5-1; CDR3aa: CASSSGPGSGANVLTF
v_gene: TRBV20-1; CDR3aa: CSAPADYGYTF
v_gene: TRBV24-1; CDR3aa: CATSTWSGGLSYNEQFF
v_gene: TRBV27; CDR3aa: CASPAGQGENEQYF
v_gene: TRBV24-1; CDR3aa: CATRETGANTEAFF
v_gene: TRBV10-2; CDR3aa: CASRSGLTHEQYF
v_gene: TRBV9; CDR3aa: CASSARGAGAGELFF
v_gene: TRBV3-1/TRBV3-2; CDR3aa: CASSQRGLAGDYEQFF
v_gene: TRBV10-3; CDR3aa: CAIKDTLNTEAFF